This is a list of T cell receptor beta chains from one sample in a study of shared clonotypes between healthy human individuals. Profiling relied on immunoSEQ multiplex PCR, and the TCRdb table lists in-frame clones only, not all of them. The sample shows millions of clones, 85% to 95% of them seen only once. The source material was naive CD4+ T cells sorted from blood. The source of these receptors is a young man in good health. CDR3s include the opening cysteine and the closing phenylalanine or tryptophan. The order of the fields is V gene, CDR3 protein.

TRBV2 CASSREGLNTEAFF
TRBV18 CASSPWDRGTNEKLFF
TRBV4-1 CASSQLLAGYNEQFF
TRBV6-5 CASSTGGGYTF
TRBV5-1 CASSLGGAGQETQYF
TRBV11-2 CASSSWGNQPQHF
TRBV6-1 CASSDRLGRRTEAFF
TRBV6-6 CASSYLTGGNQPQHF
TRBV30 CAWSYTRTSGDSYNEQFF
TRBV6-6 CASSQQGAWGYTF
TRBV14 CASSPTSGSRVEQFF
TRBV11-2 CASSDTSGRPAYYNEQFF
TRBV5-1 CASSPGQGADNEQFF
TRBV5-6 CASSSGTVRNTGELFF
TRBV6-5 CASSFSAVNYGYTF
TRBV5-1 CASSLGYKQGAQGYTF
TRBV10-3 CAISDRLSQYEQYF
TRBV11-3 CASSLDTRASGSDEQFF
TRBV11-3 CASSLHGGTTDTQYF
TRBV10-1 CASSESLAKNIQYF
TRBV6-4 CASSTSGRSSYNEQFF
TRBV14 CASSQGWQGRIGYTF
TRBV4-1 CASSHPGQFNYGYTF
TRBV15 CATSRTPTGESTDTQYF